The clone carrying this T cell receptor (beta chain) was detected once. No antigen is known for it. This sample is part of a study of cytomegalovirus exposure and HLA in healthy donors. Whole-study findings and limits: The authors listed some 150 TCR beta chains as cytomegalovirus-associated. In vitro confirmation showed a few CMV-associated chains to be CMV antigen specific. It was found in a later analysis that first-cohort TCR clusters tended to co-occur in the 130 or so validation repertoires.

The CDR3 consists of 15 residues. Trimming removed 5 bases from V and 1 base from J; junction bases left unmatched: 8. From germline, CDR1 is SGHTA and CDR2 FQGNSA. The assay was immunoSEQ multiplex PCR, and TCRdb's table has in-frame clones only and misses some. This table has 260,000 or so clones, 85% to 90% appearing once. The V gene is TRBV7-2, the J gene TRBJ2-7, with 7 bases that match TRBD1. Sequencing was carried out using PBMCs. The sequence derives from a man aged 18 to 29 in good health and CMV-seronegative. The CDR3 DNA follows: TGTGCCAGCAGCCCCAGGACAGGTCTATCCTACGAGCAGTACTTC. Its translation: CASSPRTGLSYEQYF.